These 23 T cell receptor beta chains were sequenced from one sample in a study of cytomegalovirus exposure and HLA in healthy donors. The table came from immunoSEQ multiplex PCR; TCRdb's copy has only in-frame clones and leaves some out. The sample has some 140,000 clones; around 89% are singletons. Specimen: PBMCs. Every receptor here comes from a woman in her 30s in good health and CMV-seropositive.

The sample holds a few counts of this clone. The CDR3 DNA reads as TGTGCCAGTAGTAGGGGGGACGGACCTAACTATGGCTACACCTTC. As protein: CASSRGDGPNYGYTF. J is TRBJ1-2 and V is TRBV19, with D perhaps matching TRBD1 (5 bases). V was clipped by 4 bases and J by 0 bases, with 12 bases between them. The length of the CDR3 is 15 residues. Germline V gene sequence: CDR1 LNHDA, CDR2 SQIVND (reference sequence). Full variable domain (missing parts from reference TRBV19 and TRBJ1-2): DGGITQSPKYLFRKEGQNVTLSCEQNLNHDAMYWYRQDPGQGLRLIYYSQIVNDFQKGDIAEGYSVSREKKESFPLTVTSAQKNPTAFYLCASSRGDGPNYGYTFGSGTRLTVV.

The V call is TRBV27, the J call TRBJ2-3; TRBD2 matches at 8 bases. V lost 5 bases to trimming and J lost 2 bases; unmatched junction nucleotides: 9. In germline, CDR1 is MNHEY, CDR2 SMNVEV (reference sequence). The CDR3 runs 16 residues. CDR3 in DNA: TGTGCCAGCAGTCTCTCCGGGACTAGGGTCACAGATACGCAGTATTTT. It is translated as CASSLSGTRVTDTQYF.

This rearrangement joins TRBV2 to TRBJ2-6; TRBD1 agrees at 10 bases. The CDR3 sequence is 18 residues long. Trimming took 4 bases from V and 1 from J; bases not matched to a gene: 7. Germline assignment: CDR1 SNHLY and CDR2 FYNNEI. CDR3 nucleotides: TGTGCCAGCAGTGTCTCGACAGGGGGCCGGTCTGGGGCCAACGTCCTGACTTTC. The encoded protein is CASSVSTGGRSGANVLTF.

The gene calls are TRBV9 and TRBJ2-1, with D possibly being TRBD2 (5 bases). Germline-derived CDR1 and CDR2 are SGDLS and YYNGEE. With 3 bases removed from V and 6 bases from J, the gap between germline ends came to 13 bases. CDR3 length equals 14 residues. CDR3 nucleotides: TGTGCCAGCAGCGAGGGCGGACTTTCCAATGAGCAGTTCTTC. Amino acid sequence: CASSEGGLSNEQFF.

This clone has more than one count but fewer than ten. V and J are TRBV27 and TRBJ1-6; the match to TRBD1 covers 9 bases. Losses at the gene ends were 6 bases for V and 10 bases for J; bases not matched to a gene: 7. The CDR3 contains 14 residues. From germline, CDR1 is MNHEY and CDR2 SMNVEV (reference sequence). The CDR3 sequence is CASSPGTGQSPLHF. DNA for the CDR3: TGTGCCAGCAGCCCCGGGACAGGGCAGTCACCCCTCCACTTT.

The chain recombines TRBV10-2 with TRBJ2-2; maybe TRBD2 (7 bases). The CDR3 extends over 15 amino acids. Germline values: CDR1 WSHSY, CDR2 SAAADI. V was cut by 6 bases and J by 0 bases, with 11 bases left in between. CDR3 sequence (DNA): TGCGCCAGCAGGGCGGGGGCCGCGAACACCGGGGAGCTGTTTTTT. Translating gives CASRAGAANTGELFF.

The rearrangement joins TRBV5-1 to TRBJ2-7; the match to TRBD2 covers 7 bases. CDR1 and CDR2 from the germline V gene are SGHRS and YFSETQ. This CDR3 has 16 amino acids. V shed 3 bases and J 2 bases; nucleotides not matched to a gene: 11. In DNA, the CDR3 is TGCGCCAGCAGCTGGGGGGGATCAGATACGACCTACGAGCAGTACTTC. Translating it yields CASSWGGSDTTYEQYF.

The rearrangement joins TRBV7-2 to TRBJ2-7; possibly TRBD1 for D (7 bases). The CDR3 covers 14 residues. Germline CDR1 SGHTA, CDR2 FQGNSA. Trimming took 0 bases from V and 6 from J, leaving 12 bases between them. CDR3 bases: TGTGCCAGCAGCTTAGCCCAGGGGGGATTCGAGCAGTACTTC. This encodes CASSLAQGGFEQYF.

This chain joins TRBV28 and TRBJ1-1; D call uncertain. Trimming removed 6 bases from V and 2 bases from J, with 7 bases in between. The CDR3 has 12 amino acids. Per the germline V gene, CDR1 is MDHEN and CDR2 is SYDVKM. CDR3 amino acids: CASRYRNTEAFF. DNA for the CDR3: TGTGCCAGCAGATACAGAAACACTGAAGCTTTCTTT. Drawing the rest from reference TRBV28 and TRBJ1-1, the complete variable domain is DVKVTQSSRYLVKRTGEKVFLECVQDMDHENMFWYRQDPGLGLRLIYFSYDVKMKEKGDIPEGYSVSREKKERFSLILESASTNQTSMYLCASRYRNTEAFFGQGTRLTVV.

This sequence joins TRBV28 and TRBJ2-5, with 9 positions matching TRBD1. V dropped 6 bases and J dropped 5; count of bases not matched to a gene: 7. This CDR3 has 14 amino acids. CDR1 is MDHEN, CDR2 SYDVKM, per germline. CDR3 loop: CASSYRGQWETQYF. DNA for the CDR3: TGTGCCAGCAGCTACAGGGGGCAGTGGGAGACCCAGTACTTC. Combining the CDR3 with reference TRBV28 and TRBJ2-5 gives the whole variable domain DVKVTQSSRYLVKRTGEKVFLECVQDMDHENMFWYRQDPGLGLRLIYFSYDVKMKEKGDIPEGYSVSREKKERFSLILESASTNQTSMYLCASSYRGQWETQYFGPGTRLLVL.

The J gene is TRBJ2-5, the V gene TRBV5-1, with 7 bases identical to TRBD1. CDR1 is SGHRS, CDR2 YFSETQ, per germline. V dropped 7 bases and J dropped 5; count of bases not matched to a gene: 8. The CDR3 is 13 amino acids. The CDR3 spells CASAIGGGETQYF. The CDR3 DNA is TGCGCCAGCGCGATAGGGGGCGGGGAGACCCAGTACTTC.

This chain connects TRBV7-2 to TRBJ2-2; maybe TRBD1 (5 bases). This CDR3 comprises 13 residues. From germline, CDR1 is SGHTA and CDR2 FQGNSA. V dropped 4 bases and J dropped 5 bases, with 8 bases sitting between them. The CDR3 bases are TGTGCCAGCAGCTCGACAGCTACCGGGGAGCTGTTTTTT. Its protein product is CASSSTATGELFF.

The rearrangement uses TRBV7-6 and TRBJ2-6, with 7 bases identical to TRBD1. CDR3 length: 14 residues. Germline CDR1 and CDR2: SGHVS and FNYEAQ. The trim removed 6 bases at V and 8 bases at J, leaving 7 bases unmatched. The DNA for the CDR3 is TGTGCCAGCAGTTACTACAGGGGTTCCAACGTCCTGACTTTC. This translates into CASSYYRGSNVLTF.

This chain uses TRBV6-1 with TRBJ2-7; maybe TRBD1 (6 bases). CDR1 and CDR2 (germline): MNHNS, SASEGT. V was clipped by 7 bases and J by 4 bases, with 20 bases between them. The CDR3 is 15 amino acids. This chain's CDR3 is CASTLGAGALYEQYF. CDR3 in DNA: TGTGCCAGCACCCTGGGGGCAGGGGCCTTGTACGAGCAGTACTTC.

The gene calls are TRBV2 and TRBJ2-1, with 8 bases identical to TRBD1. Germline assignment: CDR1 SNHLY and CDR2 FYNNEI. The CDR3 sequence is 18 residues long. V shed 7 bases and J 0 bases; nucleotides not matched to a gene: 14. This CDR3 reads CASKRRQGFYFSYNEQFF. Written as DNA, the CDR3 is TGTGCCAGCAAACGCAGACAGGGGTTTTATTTCTCCTACAATGAGCAGTTCTTC.

The J gene is TRBJ2-1, the V gene TRBV7-3; the D is unclear. In germline, CDR1 is SGHTA, CDR2 FQGTGA. There are 12 residues in the CDR3. With 1 base removed from V and 7 bases from J, the gap between germline ends came to 5 bases. The CDR3 region is CASSLNMNEQFF. The CDR3, as DNA: TGTGCCAGCAGCTTAAATATGAATGAGCAGTTCTTC.

This chain uses TRBV7-8 with TRBJ2-3; 14 bases are a match to TRBD2. The CDR3 contains 16 residues. CDR1 SGHVS and CDR2 FQNEAQ come from the germline V gene. V lost 5 bases, J lost 1 base, and 2 bases stayed unmatched. The CDR3 DNA is TGTGCCAGCAGCCGACTAGCGGGAGGGGGCACAGATACGCAGTATTTT. It yields the protein CASSRLAGGGTDTQYF. The full variable domain, in which reference TRBV7-8 and TRBJ2-3 provide the parts outside the CDR3, is GAGVSQSPRYKVAKRGQDVALRCDPISGHVSLFWYQQALGQGPEFLTYFQNEAQLDKSGLPSDRFFAERPEGSVSTLKIQRTQQEDSAVYLCASSRLAGGGTDTQYFGPGTRLTVL.

The rearrangement joins TRBV10-1 to TRBJ2-1, with 10 nucleotides matching TRBD2. The CDR3 is 16 residues long. J was trimmed by 5 bases and V by 2 bases; bases with no gene match: 6. From germline, CDR1 is WNHNN and CDR2 SYGVQD (reference sequence). The CDR3 DNA is TGCGCCAGCAGTGAGCAACTAGCGGGGCGCAACAATGAGCAGTTCTTC. Protein: CASSEQLAGRNNEQFF.

This chain connects TRBV2 to TRBJ2-7, with D possibly matching TRBD2 (7 bases). The CDR3 loop spans 14 amino acids. V shed 7 bases and J shed 2 bases, with 15 bases lying between them. Germline V gene data show CDR1 as SNHLY and CDR2 as FYNNEI. This CDR3 reads CASTRGGGTYEQYF. The CDR3 DNA follows: TGTGCCAGCACGAGGGGGGGCGGCACCTACGAGCAGTACTTC.

The chain couples TRBV7-8 to TRBJ1-1, with D possibly matching TRBD1 (5 bases). Looked up from germline, CDR1 is SGHVS and CDR2 is FQNEAQ. V was pared by 2 bases and J by 3 bases, with 16 bases between. The CDR3 consists of 16 residues. The CDR3 bases are TGTGCCAGCAGCTTATGGAGCGGGAGGGGAGACACTGAAGCTTTCTTT. Translation gives CASSLWSGRGDTEAFF.

The V gene is TRBV6-6, the J gene TRBJ2-1; 11 nucleotides match TRBD2. Trimming cost V 10 bases and J 6 bases; bases outside gene matches: 8. Germline V gene lookup returns CDR1 MNHNY and CDR2 SVGAGI (reference sequence). The CDR3 is 14 amino acids. In nucleotides, the CDR3 is TGTGCCACCGGGGGACTAGCGGAGTCCAATGAGCAGTTCTTC. It codes for CATGGLAESNEQFF.

This chain links TRBV6-1 with TRBJ1-2, with 7 bases that match TRBD1. Germline trimming cut 4 bases from V and 1 base from J; bases unmatched to any gene: 15. Germline CDR1 and CDR2: MNHNS and SASEGT. The CDR3 length is 18 residues. For the CDR3, the DNA is TGTGCCAGCAGTGCCTCCAGGGGGACGATTTGGATTAACTATGGCTACACCTTC. Protein sequence: CASSASRGTIWINYGYTF.

V is TRBV29-1 and J is TRBJ2-1; TRBD2 matches 12 bases. J lost 4 bases, V lost 6 bases, and 7 bases had no gene match. The CDR3 is made up of 15 amino acids. CDR1 SQVTM and CDR2 ANQGSEA come from the germline V gene. The CDR3: CSVPQGLAGYNEQFF. The CDR3 bases are TGCAGCGTCCCACAAGGACTAGCGGGGTACAATGAGCAGTTCTTC.